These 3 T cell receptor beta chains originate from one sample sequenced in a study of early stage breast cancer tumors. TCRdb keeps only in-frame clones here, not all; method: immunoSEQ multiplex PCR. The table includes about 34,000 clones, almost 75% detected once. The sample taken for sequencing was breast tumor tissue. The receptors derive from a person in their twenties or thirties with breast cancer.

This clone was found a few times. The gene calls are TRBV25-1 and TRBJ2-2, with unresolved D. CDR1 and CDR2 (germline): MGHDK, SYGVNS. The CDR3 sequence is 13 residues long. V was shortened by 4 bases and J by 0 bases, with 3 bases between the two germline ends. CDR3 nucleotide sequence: TGTGCCAGCAGTGCAGCGAACACCGGGGAGCTGTTTTTT. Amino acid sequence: CASSAANTGELFF.

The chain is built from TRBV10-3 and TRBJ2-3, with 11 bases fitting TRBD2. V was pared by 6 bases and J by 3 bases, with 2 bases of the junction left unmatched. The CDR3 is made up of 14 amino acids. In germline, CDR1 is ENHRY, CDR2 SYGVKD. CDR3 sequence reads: CAIRGTSGTDTQYF. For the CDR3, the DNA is TGTGCCATCAGAGGGACTAGCGGAACAGATACGCAGTATTTT.

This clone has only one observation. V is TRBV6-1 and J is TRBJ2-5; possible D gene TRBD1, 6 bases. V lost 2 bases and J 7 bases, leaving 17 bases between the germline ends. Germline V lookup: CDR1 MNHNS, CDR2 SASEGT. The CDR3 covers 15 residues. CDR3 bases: TGTGCCAGCAGTGAAAACCAGGGGTTGCCCGTGACCCAGTACTTC. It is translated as CASSENQGLPVTQYF.